The 24 T cell receptor beta chains below come from one sample, sequenced in a study of neurological immune-mediated disorders. TCRdb used MiXCR to reprocess the 5' RACE reads, holding one entry per CDR3 protein. The repertoire has about 71,000 distinct CDR3 sequences, 3% to 4% of them found once; the top ten carry roughly 3.7%. Sequenced: PBMCs. These TCRs come from a man between 35 and 55 years old with multiple sclerosis.

This clonotype was observed many times. J is TRBJ2-3 and V is TRBV25-1; possible D gene TRBD1, 5 bases. Deletions cut 3 bases from V and 8 bases from J, with 9 bases between. The CDR3 has 12 amino acids. Germline V CDR1 and CDR2: MGHDK, SYGVNS. CDR3 amino acids: CASSETVGTQYF. The DNA of the CDR3 is TGTGCCAGCAGTGAGACAGTGGGTACGCAGTATTTT.

The J gene is TRBJ1-5, the V gene TRBV18; TRBD1 might be the D (6 bases). The CDR3 totals 16 residues. Per the germline V gene, CDR1 is KGHSH and CDR2 is LQKENI. V was shortened by 2 bases and J by 0 bases, with 11 bases between the two germline ends. CDR3 in DNA: TGTGCCAGCTCACCAAGAGTGGACAGTAGCAATCAGCCCCAGCATTTT. Translated, it gives CASSPRVDSSNQPQHF.

This clonotype was recorded many times. This chain links TRBV9 with TRBJ2-1; weak D call: TRBD1 (5 bases). The CDR3 sequence is 12 residues long. Trimming left V 0 bases short and J 7 bases short, with 5 bases between. Germline V CDR1 and CDR2: SGDLS, YYNGEE. The CDR3 loop is CASSVEGNEQFF. CDR3 bases: TGTGCCAGCAGCGTAGAGGGGAATGAGCAGTTCTTC.

A remark on this clonotype: A read error may produce the germline difference seen at one junction end. The chain is built from TRBV3-1 and TRBJ2-2; no reliable D call. Germline assignment: CDR1 LGHDT and CDR2 YNNKEL (reference sequence). This CDR3 region has 12 residues. In DNA form, the CDR3 reads TGTGACAGCAGCAAAGGGATGGGGGAGCTGTTTTTT. Residues: CDSSKGMGELFF.

This clonotype was seen repeatedly, ten times or more. V and J are TRBV11-2 and TRBJ2-3; D ambiguous. The germline V gene has CDR1 SGHAT and CDR2 FQNNGV. V was clipped by 0 bases and J by 9 bases, with 7 bases between them. The CDR3 has 12 amino acids. CDR3 loop: CASSLDSRTQYF. The CDR3 nucleotides are TGTGCCAGCAGCTTAGACTCTCGGACGCAGTATTTT.

This clonotype was counted ten times or more. CDR3 region: CASSHMDRAKLFF. CDR3 nucleotide sequence: TGCGCCAGCAGCCACATGGACAGGGCGAAACTGTTTTTT. The rearrangement joins TRBV5-1 to TRBJ1-4, with 8 bases aligning to TRBD1. CDR1 is SGHRS, CDR2 YFSETQ, per germline. CDR3 size: 13 residues. Unmatched junction bases numbered 7, after V lost 4 bases and J lost 11 bases.

This clonotype was observed at least ten times. The chain employs TRBV12-3 or TRBV12-4 and TRBJ2-7, with TRBD2 identical over 14 bases. The CDR3 sequence is 14 residues long. The V segment lost 3 bases and the J segment 5 bases; nucleotides outside the gene matches: 0. The CDR3 here is CASSLGLAGDEQYF. The CDR3 DNA reads as TGTGCCAGCAGTTTGGGACTAGCGGGAGACGAGCAGTACTTC.

This clonotype was counted many times. This rearrangement joins TRBV6-1 to TRBJ2-7; D call uncertain. V shed 1 base and J shed 3 bases, with 19 bases lying between them. Germline lookup yields CDR1 MNHNS and CDR2 SASEGT. The CDR3 has 17 residues. The CDR3 loop is CASSEVGGGSFIYEQYF. CDR3 DNA sequence: TGTGCCAGCAGTGAAGTCGGCGGTGGTAGTTTTATCTACGAGCAGTACTTC.

Many counts were recorded for this clonotype. V usage is TRBV15 and J usage is TRBJ2-6; no clear D gene. V was pared by 2 bases and J by 4 bases, with 18 bases between. This CDR3 is built from 18 residues. Per the germline V gene, CDR1 is LNHNV and CDR2 is YYDKDF (reference sequence). This chain's CDR3 is CATSRSWAAQEGANVLTF. CDR3 nucleotide sequence: TGTGCCACCAGCAGATCTTGGGCAGCACAAGAAGGGGCCAACGTCCTGACTTTC.

A remark on this clonotype: A much larger clone lies a single base off, so this may be a read error. The V and J genes are TRBV29-1 and TRBJ2-3, with 8 nucleotides matching TRBD2. The V gene end was trimmed by 6 bases and the J gene end by 11 bases; junction bases not matched to a gene: 7. This CDR3 is built from 11 residues. Germline lookup yields CDR1 SQVTM and CDR2 ANQGSEA. The CDR3 nucleotides are TGCAGCGTCGATACTAGCGGTAAGCAGTATTTT. Translation gives CSVDTSGKQYF.

The rearrangement uses TRBV7-2 and TRBJ2-2, with TRBD1 matching 9 bases. Germline CDR1 and CDR2: SGHTA and FQGNSA. Trimming cost V 6 bases and J 7 bases; bases outside gene matches: 15. The length of the CDR3 is 17 residues. The CDR3 nucleotides are TGTGCCAGCAGGCGGACAGGGGACGCGAAAGGCGTCGGGGAGCTGTTTTTT. It translates to CASRRTGDAKGVGELFF.

This clonotype showed up many times. This chain links TRBV5-1 with TRBJ2-1; 7 bases are shared with TRBD2. Trimming at V came to 1 base and at J to 8 bases, leaving 6 bases not matched to a gene. Germline-derived CDR1 and CDR2 are SGHRS and YFSETQ. This CDR3 contains 14 residues. The CDR3, as DNA: TGCGCCAGCAGCTTGAGGACTAGGATCGATGAGCAGTTCTTC. Translation gives CASSLRTRIDEQFF.

This clonotype was detected ten times or more. The rearrangement joins TRBV14 to TRBJ2-7, with unresolved D. With 4 bases removed from V and 4 bases from J, the gap between germline ends came to 11 bases. The CDR3 totals 13 residues. Germline loops: CDR1 SGHDN, CDR2 FVKESK. The CDR3 region is CASSPTIGYEQYF. As DNA, the CDR3 is TGTGCCAGCAGCCCGACGATCGGGTACGAGCAGTACTTC.

This clonotype showed up many times. This rearrangement joins TRBV5-1 to TRBJ2-3; the D gene is possibly TRBD1 (5 bases). The V and J ends lost 4 bases and 2 bases respectively, with 14 bases between them. The CDR3 loop spans 15 amino acids. The germline V gene encodes CDR1 SGHRS and CDR2 YFSETQ. In DNA form, the CDR3 reads TGCGCCAGCAGCCCCCAGGGCGGCGTCACAGATACGCAGTATTTT. Residues: CASSPQGGVTDTQYF.

With regard to this clonotype: The missing conserved phenylalanine or tryptophan at the end of this CDR3 makes a read error likely. The chain has TRBV3-1 and TRBJ1-2; D may be TRBD1 (5 bases). CDR1 LGHDT and CDR2 YNNKEL come from the germline V gene (reference sequence). The V and J ends lost 3 bases and 2 bases respectively, with 10 bases between them. The CDR3 runs to 14 residues. In nucleotides, the CDR3 is TGTGCCAGCAGCCAGTTGGACAAAAACTATGGCTACACCTTA. Translation gives CASSQLDKNYGYTL.

This clonotype was detected many times. J is TRBJ2-1 and V is TRBV9; D perhaps matches TRBD2 (7 bases). The V end lost 4 bases, the J end lost 7 bases, and 18 bases lay between the germline ends. The CDR3 has 15 amino acids. Looked up from germline, CDR1 is SGDLS and CDR2 is YYNGEE. This CDR3 reads CASSTGGGGGNEQFF. CDR3 in DNA: TGTGCCAGCAGCACAGGAGGAGGGGGGGGGAATGAGCAGTTCTTC.

This clonotype was seen at least ten times. The gene calls are TRBV6-2 or TRBV6-3 and TRBJ2-7, with no clear D. This CDR3 has 15 residues. The V end was cut by 0 bases, the J end by 0 bases, with 9 bases between. Germline-derived CDR1 and CDR2 are MNHEY and SVGEGT. The CDR3 reads CASSYSNSPSYEQYF. Here the CDR3 DNA reads TGTGCCAGCAGTTACTCGAACAGCCCCTCCTACGAGCAGTACTTC.

This clonotype was counted at least ten times. The chain recombines TRBV20-1 with TRBJ1-2, with D possibly being TRBD1 (5 bases). The length of the CDR3 is 14 residues. The V end lost 4 bases, the J end lost 7 bases, and 19 bases lay between the germline ends. Germline CDR1 and CDR2: DFQATT and SNEGSKA (reference sequence). CDR3 DNA: TGCAGTGCTACCCCCGGGCAGGGAATGAGTGGCTACACCTTC. It specifies CSATPGQGMSGYTF.

Points on this clonotype: This is likely a read error, given that the CDR3 carries no conserved phenylalanine or tryptophan at its end. In DNA form, the CDR3 reads TGCAGTGCTAGAGGGACTAGCTGGGACATTCAGTACAAC. Its translation is CSARGTSWDIQYN. V is TRBV20-1 and J is TRBJ2-4; 8 bases fit TRBD2. The CDR3 length is 13 residues. Losses at the gene ends were 1 base for V and 8 bases for J; bases not matched to a gene: 4. CDR1 is DFQATT, CDR2 SNEGSKA, per germline (reference sequence).

This clonotype showed up many times. The rearrangement joins TRBV11-3 to TRBJ2-3, with no clear D. Deletions cut 2 bases from V and 3 bases from J, with 6 bases between. This CDR3 is 13 amino acids long. Per germline, CDR1 SGHNT and CDR2 YENEEA. CDR3 loop: CASSLIQTDTQYF. The CDR3 DNA sequence: TGTGCCAGCAGCTTAATCCAGACAGATACGCAGTATTTT.

This clonotype has ten or more counts. J is TRBJ1-5 and V is TRBV6-6; 7 nucleotides align to TRBD1. The germline gives CDR1 MNHNY, CDR2 SVGAGI (reference sequence). After removal of 6 bases from V and 0 bases from J, the junction contained 11 bases not matched to a gene. There are 17 residues in the CDR3. This CDR3 reads CASSERAGQSSNQPQHF. The CDR3 DNA is TGTGCCAGCAGCGAGCGTGCGGGACAGAGTAGCAATCAGCCCCAGCATTTT.

This clonotype was recorded once. The chain uses TRBV18 and TRBJ1-6; 9 bases map to TRBD1. Germline V gives CDR1 KGHSH, CDR2 LQKENI. The trim removed 6 bases at V and 7 bases at J, leaving 7 bases unmatched. CDR3 length equals 15 residues. This chain's CDR3 is CASSQQGAGNSPLHF. CDR3 DNA sequence: TGTGCCAGCTCTCAACAGGGGGCGGGGAATTCACCCCTCCACTTT.

This clonotype was seen ten or more times. The chain carries TRBV5-5 and TRBJ2-7; D is unclear. V dropped 4 bases and J dropped 0 bases, with 8 bases sitting between them. This CDR3 contains 13 residues. Germline loops: CDR1 SGHKS, CDR2 YYEKEE (reference sequence). The CDR3 sequence: CASSPHSSYEQYF. CDR3 bases: TGTGCCAGCAGCCCCCATAGCTCCTACGAGCAGTACTTC.

This chain links TRBV2 with TRBJ2-7; TRBD2 matches at 8 bases. V was clipped by 7 bases and J by 0 bases; unmatched bases: 17. The CDR3 is made up of 18 amino acids. In germline, CDR1 is SNHLY, CDR2 FYNNEI. CDR3 loop: CASTGGGRPLRLSYEQYF. Written as DNA, the CDR3 is TGTGCCAGCACCGGGGGCGGGAGGCCATTACGGCTCTCCTACGAGCAGTACTTC.